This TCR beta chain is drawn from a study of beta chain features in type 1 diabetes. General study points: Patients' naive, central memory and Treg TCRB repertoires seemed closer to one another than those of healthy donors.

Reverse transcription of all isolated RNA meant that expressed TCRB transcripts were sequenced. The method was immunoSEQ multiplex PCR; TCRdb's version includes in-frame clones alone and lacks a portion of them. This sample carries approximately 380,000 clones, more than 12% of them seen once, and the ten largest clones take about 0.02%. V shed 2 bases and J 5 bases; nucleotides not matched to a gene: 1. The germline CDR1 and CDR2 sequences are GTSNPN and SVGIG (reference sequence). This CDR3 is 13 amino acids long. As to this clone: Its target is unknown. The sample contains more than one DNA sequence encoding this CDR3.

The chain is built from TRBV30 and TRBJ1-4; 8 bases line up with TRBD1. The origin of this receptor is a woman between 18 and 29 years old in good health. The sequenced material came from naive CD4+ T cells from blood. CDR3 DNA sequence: TGTGCCTGGAGTCGGACAGGGAATGAAAAACTGTTTTTT. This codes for CAWSRTGNEKLFF.